This TCR beta chain derives from a study of blood T cell repertoires in COVID-19 (dated by TCRdb to 2020 to 2021). In the study overall: Collaborator samples came from the United States, Italy and Spain and covered acute and convalescent phases of COVID-19. The sample metadata nearly always contained a de-identified subject ID, COVID-19 status, age in years and sex. The samples were drawn from two sources: the first 160 participants of the ongoing ImmuneRACE study, and 1,200 or so subjects contributed by 6 global collaborators. Subjects who had been exposed to COVID-19, were actively infected with it, or had recovered from it provided the deeply sampled blood TCRbeta repertoires that made up the dataset. The material from the prospective study consisted of cDNA or gDNA derived from T cells, B-cell-depleted T cells, or PBMCs. The repertoires were released in a freely available public database intended as a resource for research on the immune response to SARS-CoV-2. Where available, HLA class I and class II types were obtained from metadata supplied by the sample provider rather than from assay-based typing. Results the study describes overall, beyond this receptor: The amount of clinical and demographic metadata varied by source and participant and was provided uncurated.

Taken from the germline V gene, the CDR1 and CDR2 loops are ENHRY and SYGVKD. Trimming leaves V shorter by 3 bases and J shorter by 3 bases, with the junction holding 5 bases beyond the gene matches. Including the terminal cysteine and phenylalanine, the CDR3 comprises 15 residues. The CDR3 DNA has 45 bases and is translated from base 1. Remarks on this clone: The target of this receptor is not known. Nothing much larger sits one base from this clone, and base qualities are not available.

TCRbeta CDR3 regions were amplified from genomic DNA by means of the immunoSEQ Assay, a bias-controlled multiplex PCR. For the original study's pipeline: Nucleated cell counts per sample were estimated from amplification of reference gene primers within the assay. Sequence reads were collapsed and filtered to measure the absolute abundance of every unique TCRbeta CDR3 rearrangement. For each sample, productive Simpson clonality was calculated as the square root of Simpson's diversity index across productive rearrangements. The table was pulled from immuneACCESS by TCRdb, which kept in-frame rearrangements only. Such tables lose some clones; where checked, under half of the loss comes from unresolved V genes, and the rest has no known cause. Clone size and V and J calls were adopted from that table, with D and trimming inferred from the DNA. A total of about 88,000 clones appear in this sample, nearly 90% of them only once. 2.9% of the sample comes from the top ten.

Collaborating institutions collected whole blood in K2EDTA tubes following their own protocols. For TCRbeta analysis, collaborators shipped samples in one of three forms: frozen whole blood, isolated PBMCs, or DNA extracted from either of those sample types. The sample comprised peripheral blood. The clonotype comes from a woman aged 80 or over with acute or convalescent COVID-19. Here the chain combines TRBV10-3 and TRBJ1-1; 9 bases in the middle match TRBD1. The nucleotide sequence reads TGTGCCATCAGTGATAGGACAGGGGCATACACTGAAGCTTTCTTT. This encodes CAISDRTGAYTEAFF.